The entry that follows covers one T cell receptor beta chain sequence. The CDR3 length is 14 residues. The V end was cut by 3 bases, the J end by 0 bases, with 7 bases between. The germline CDR1 and CDR2 sequences are SGDLS and YYNGEE. Under the authors' procedure: Reference gene primer amplification gave estimated nucleated cell counts. Clones were read by immunoSEQ multiplex PCR, and TCRdb kept only the in-frame ones, dropping some. V and J calls and clone size are copied from that table; D and trimming were computed from the DNA. The sample has 90,000 to 130,000 clones, about 85% seen once; the top ten hold about 4%. The source of the sample is a study of blood T cell repertoires in COVID-19. Across the study: Samples came from the United States, Italy and Spain, spanning acute and convalescent COVID-19. PBMCs, B-cell-depleted T cells, or T cells were the source of the cDNA or gDNA that made up the material.

The TCR comes from a woman in her 70s with acute or convalescent COVID-19. The rearrangement uses TRBV9 and TRBJ1-3; D remains unclear. The sequenced sample consisted of peripheral blood. The CDR3 coding sequence is TGTGCCAGCAGCGCTCAGTACTCTGGAAACACCATATATTTT. Amino acid sequence: CASSAQYSGNTIYF.